Listed here is a single T cell receptor beta chain. What it recognizes is unknown. This record belongs to a study of blood T cells in healthy people across ages. Primers used in a second PCR of about 7 to 12 cycles were a sample-barcoded 5' primer and a J-beta primer mix. TCRdb reprocessed the 5' RACE reads via MiXCR and lists one record per CDR3 protein. The data contain fewer than 1.5 million distinct CDR3 sequences, roughly 40% of them singletons. Study-level points and caveats: The lack of PBMC sorting stopped any conclusive naive versus antigen-experienced comparison. CMV status of donors was not determined, possibly confounding expanded clonotype changes.

The CDR3 spans 18 residues. V shed 0 bases, J shed 0 bases, and the junction held 3 bases outside the gene matches. Germline CDR1 is SGHRS and CDR2 is YFSETQ. The origin of this receptor is a young woman in good health. The material sequenced was blood. J is TRBJ2-1 and V is TRBV5-1; TRBD2 matches at 13 bases. The CDR3 loop reads CASSLEGTSGTSYNEQFF. The CDR3 DNA is TGCGCCAGCAGCTTGGAGGGGACTAGCGGGACCTCCTACAATGAGCAGTTCTTC.